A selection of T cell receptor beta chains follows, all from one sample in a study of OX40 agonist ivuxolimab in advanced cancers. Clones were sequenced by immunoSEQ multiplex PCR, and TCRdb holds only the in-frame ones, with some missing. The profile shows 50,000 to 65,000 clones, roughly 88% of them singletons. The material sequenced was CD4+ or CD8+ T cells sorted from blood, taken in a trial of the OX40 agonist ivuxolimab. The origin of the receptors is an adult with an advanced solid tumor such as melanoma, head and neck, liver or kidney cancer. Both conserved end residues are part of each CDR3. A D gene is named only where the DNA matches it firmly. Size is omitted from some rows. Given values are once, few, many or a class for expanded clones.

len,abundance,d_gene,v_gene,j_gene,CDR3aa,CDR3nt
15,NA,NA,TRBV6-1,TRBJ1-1,CASSPEGVGNTEAFF,TGTGCCAGCAGTCCCGAAGGGGTTGGGAACACTGAAGCTTTCTTT
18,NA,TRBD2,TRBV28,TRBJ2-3,CASSKPPGLAGFTDTQYF,TGTGCCAGCAGTAAGCCCCCGGGACTAGCGGGTTTCACAGATACGCAGTATTTT
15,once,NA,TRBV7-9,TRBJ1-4,CASSLGFATNEKLFF,TGTGCCAGCAGCTTAGGTTTTGCAACTAATGAAAAACTGTTTTTT
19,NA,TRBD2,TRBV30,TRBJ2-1,CAWSVTTATSGSSYNEQFF,TGTGCCTGGAGTGTAACGACCGCGACTAGCGGTAGCTCCTACAATGAGCAGTTCTTC
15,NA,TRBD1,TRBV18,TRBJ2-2,CASSPLDRATGELFF,TGTGCCAGCTCACCCTTGGACAGGGCCACCGGGGAGCTGTTTTTT
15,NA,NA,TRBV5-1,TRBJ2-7,CASSLGVRGTYEQYF,TGCGCCAGCAGCTTGGGGGTAAGGGGCACCTACGAGCAGTACTTC
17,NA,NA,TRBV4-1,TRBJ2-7,CASSQALQGRSPYEQYF,TGCGCCAGCAGCCAAGCGTTGCAGGGACGCAGCCCCTACGAGCAGTACTTC
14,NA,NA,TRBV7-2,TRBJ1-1,CASSLSTVFTEAFF,TGTGCCAGCAGCTTAAGCACAGTTTTCACTGAAGCTTTCTTT
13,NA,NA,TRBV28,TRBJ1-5,CASSSQWPQPQHF,TGTGCCAGCAGTTCCCAATGGCCGCAGCCCCAGCATTTT
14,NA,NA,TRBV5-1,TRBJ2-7,CASRTGPATNEQYF,TGCGCCAGCAGAACGGGACCCGCCACGAACGAGCAGTACTTC
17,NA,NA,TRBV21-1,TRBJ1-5,CASSFRPRPPGWQPQHF,TGTGCCAGCAGCTTCCGTCCTCGTCCCCCGGGGTGGCAGCCCCAGCATTTT
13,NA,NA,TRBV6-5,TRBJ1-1,CASSQQLNTEAFF,TGTGCCAGCAGTCAGCAACTGAACACTGAAGCTTTCTTT
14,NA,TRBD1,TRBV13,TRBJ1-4,CASSFGQGNEKLFF,TGTGCCAGCAGCTTCGGACAGGGTAATGAAAAACTGTTTTTT
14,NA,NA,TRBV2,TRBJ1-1,CASTPDGLNTEAFF,TGTGCCAGCACTCCGGACGGCCTGAACACTGAAGCTTTCTTT
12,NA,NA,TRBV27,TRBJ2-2,CASSLSTGELFF,TGTGCCAGCAGTTTATCCACCGGGGAGCTGTTTTTT
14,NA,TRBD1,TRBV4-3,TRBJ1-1,CASSPGTVNTEAFF,TGCGCCAGCAGCCCCGGGACAGTGAACACTGAAGCTTTCTTT
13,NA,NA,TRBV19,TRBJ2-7,CASAAGGRYEQYF,TGTGCCTCAGCCGCAGGGGGGAGGTACGAGCAGTACTTC
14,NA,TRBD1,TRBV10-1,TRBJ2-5,CASSTDRGVKTQYF,TGCGCCAGCTCCACGGACAGGGGAGTGAAGACCCAGTACTTC
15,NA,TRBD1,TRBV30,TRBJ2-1,CAWSRGQAEYNEQFF,TGTGCCTGGAGTCGCGGACAGGCGGAGTACAATGAGCAGTTCTTC
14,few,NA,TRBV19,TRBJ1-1,CASSIALQNTEAFF,TGTGCCAGTAGTATCGCACTGCAGAACACTGAAGCTTTCTTT
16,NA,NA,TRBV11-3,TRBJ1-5,CASSTEIVRDGQPQHF,TGTGCCAGCAGCACAGAAATAGTCAGGGACGGTCAGCCCCAGCATTTT
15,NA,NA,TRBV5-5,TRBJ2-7,CASSLLQDTSYEQYF,TGTGCCAGCAGCTTGTTACAGGATACCTCCTACGAGCAGTACTTC
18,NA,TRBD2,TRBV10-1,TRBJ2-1,CASTLEGLAGGAYNEQFF,TGCGCCAGCACCCTCGAAGGACTAGCGGGAGGGGCATACAATGAGCAGTTCTTC
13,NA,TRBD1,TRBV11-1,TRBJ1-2,CASSDRQGRGYTF,TGTGCCAGCAGTGATCGACAGGGTCGGGGCTACACCTTC
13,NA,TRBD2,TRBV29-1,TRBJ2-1,CSASGRSYNEQFF,TGCAGCGCCAGCGGGAGGTCTTACAATGAGCAGTTCTTC
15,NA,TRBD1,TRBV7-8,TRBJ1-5,CASSPTGGVGQPQHF,TGTGCCAGCAGCCCGACAGGGGGCGTAGGGCAGCCCCAGCATTTT
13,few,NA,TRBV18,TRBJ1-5,CASSPDQNQPQHF,TGTGCCAGCTCACCAGACCAGAATCAGCCCCAGCATTTT
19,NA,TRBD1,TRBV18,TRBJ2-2,CASSPPLAQTGVTPGELFF,TGTGCCAGCTCACCACCTTTGGCCCAAACAGGGGTCACACCCGGGGAGCTGTTTTTT
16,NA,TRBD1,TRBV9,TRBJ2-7,CASSPRDSHSNYEQYF,TGTGCCAGCAGCCCTAGGGACAGCCACTCTAACTACGAGCAGTACTTC
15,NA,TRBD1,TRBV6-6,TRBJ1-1,CASSPRTGDGTEAFF,TGTGCCAGCAGTCCCCGGACAGGGGATGGCACTGAAGCTTTCTTT
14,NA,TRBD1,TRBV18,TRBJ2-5,CASSRTGVQETQYF,TGTGCCAGCTCACGAACAGGGGTCCAAGAGACCCAGTACTTC
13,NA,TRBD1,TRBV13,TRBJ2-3,CASRGQGAGTQYF,TGTGCCAGCAGGGGACAGGGGGCCGGTACGCAGTATTTT
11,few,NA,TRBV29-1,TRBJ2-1,CSVAPKSEQFF,TGCAGCGTCGCCCCCAAGAGTGAGCAGTTCTTC
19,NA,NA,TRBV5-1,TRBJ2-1,CASSFPPAGSASSYNEQFF,TGCGCCAGCAGCTTCCCCCCGGCAGGCTCAGCATCGTCCTACAATGAGCAGTTCTTC
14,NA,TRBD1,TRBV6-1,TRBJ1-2,CASSNTGAAWGYTF,TGTGCCAGCAGTAACACAGGGGCCGCCTGGGGCTACACCTTC
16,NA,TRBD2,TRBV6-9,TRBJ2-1,CASRVWLAGYYNEQFF,TGTGCCAGCAGGGTCTGGCTAGCGGGTTACTACAATGAGCAGTTCTTC
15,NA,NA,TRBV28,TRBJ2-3,CASSLIPESTDTQYF,TGTGCCAGCAGTTTAATCCCAGAGAGCACAGATACGCAGTATTTT
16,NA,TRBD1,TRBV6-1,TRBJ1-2,CASSELGQGVGYGYTF,TGTGCCAGCAGTGAATTGGGACAGGGGGTCGGATATGGCTACACCTTC
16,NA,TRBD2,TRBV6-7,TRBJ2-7,CASSCPLSGPNPEQYF,TGTGCCAGCAGTTGCCCTCTTAGCGGGCCCAATCCCGAGCAGTACTTC
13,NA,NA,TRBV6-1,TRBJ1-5,CASRVHSNQPQHF,TGTGCCAGCAGGGTGCATAGCAATCAGCCCCAGCATTTT
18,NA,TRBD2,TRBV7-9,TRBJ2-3,CASSLGASGGRAGDTQYF,TGTGCCAGCAGCTTAGGGGCCTCGGGCGGGAGGGCCGGAGATACGCAGTATTTT
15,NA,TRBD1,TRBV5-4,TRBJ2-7,CASSDAGTGAYEQYF,TGTGCCAGCAGCGACGCCGGGACAGGGGCCTACGAGCAGTACTTC
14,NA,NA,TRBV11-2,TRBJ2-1,CASSSRSSYNEQFF,TGTGCCAGCAGCTCAAGGAGCTCCTACAATGAGCAGTTCTTC
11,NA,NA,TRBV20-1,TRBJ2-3,CSATPGDTQYF,TGCAGTGCTACCCCTGGAGATACGCAGTATTTT
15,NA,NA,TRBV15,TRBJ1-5,CATSSQRTVLRPQHF,TGTGCCACCAGCAGTCAGCGGACAGTACTTCGTCCCCAGCATTTT
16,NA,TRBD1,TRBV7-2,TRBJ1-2,CASSLTGRGGNYGYTF,TGTGCCAGCAGCTTAACCGGCAGGGGGGGAAACTATGGCTACACCTTC
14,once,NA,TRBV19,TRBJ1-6,CASSSSFKDSPLHF,TGTGCCAGTAGTTCGAGTTTTAAAGATTCACCCCTCCACTTT
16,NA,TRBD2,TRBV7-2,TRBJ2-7,CASSPQRGLAGGEQYF,TGTGCCAGCAGCCCACAAAGGGGACTAGCGGGGGGCGAGCAGTACTTC
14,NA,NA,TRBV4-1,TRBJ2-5,CASSHTRDQETQYF,TGCGCCAGCAGCCACACTAGAGATCAAGAGACCCAGTACTTC
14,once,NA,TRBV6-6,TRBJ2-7,CASSYVRETYEQYF,TGTGCCAGCAGTTACGTCAGGGAAACCTACGAGCAGTACTTC
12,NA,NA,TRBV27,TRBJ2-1,CASRQGGDEQFF,TGTGCCAGCAGACAGGGGGGGGATGAGCAGTTCTTC
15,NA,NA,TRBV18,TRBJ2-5,CASSPPSTGMETQYF,TGTGCCAGCTCACCACCCAGCACAGGGATGGAGACCCAGTACTTC
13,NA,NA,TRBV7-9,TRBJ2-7,CASSYVGGGEQYF,TGTGCCAGCAGCTATGTGGGGGGCGGCGAGCAGTACTTC